Below, one TCR beta chain is given with its context. The antigen this receptor binds is unknown. Base qualities are missing; no much larger clone stands one base away. This entry is derived from a study of cytomegalovirus exposure and HLA in healthy donors (dated by TCRdb to 2017 to 2019). Background for the entire study: An earlier analysis of some 550 of the donors reported 276 Gb of sequence data and 100 million to 140 million unique TCR beta sequences from roughly 200 million T cells. HLA typing included class I and class II loci at four-digit resolution. In a later analysis, previously published TCR beta repertoires from hundreds of donors were re-analyzed and high-resolution HLA genotyping was added so that TCR occurrence patterns could be studied. The T cell repertoires of 550 to 850 subjects were profiled by immunosequencing and related to cytomegalovirus serostatus. Roughly five DR-DQ haplotypes were handled as single units for association and clustering, since linkage in the cohort was strong. Rather than drawing on any new phenotypic data, the later analysis identified candidate immune exposures from TCR beta sequences and the way those sequences occurred across donors. Of the roughly 400 genotyped donors, approximately 82% fell in the genetic ancestry cluster associated with self-reported Caucasian donors. All discovery cohort repertoires had been generated using a single sequencing platform. About 280 gigabases of sequencing data and around 90 million unique TCR sequences made up an early release that covered approximately 620 HLA-typed donors. In addition to the first cohort of 666 subjects, a separate validation cohort of around 110 different subjects was used. The number of donors typed differed by locus, with about 620-630 for A, B, C, DRB1 and DQB1, around 500 for DQA1, under 610 for DPA1, and 450 to 480 for DPB1. Alongside the repertoire data, information on donor age, sex, ethnicity and CMV serostatus was compiled. A later genetic analysis used genome-wide SNP genotypes for about 65% of the 666 donors, treating that subset as a discovery cohort. Across under 500 genotyped donors of the cohort, an average of roughly 250,000 unique TCR beta nucleotide sequences per donor were sequenced, and approximately 19% of those sequences were non-productive. The study aimed to test whether cataloging public T cell receptors could reveal signatures of past pathogen exposure. To decide whether each TCR beta V gene segment behaved as functional or pseudogenic, an earlier analysis of fewer than 750 of the donors relied on high-throughput TCR beta sequencing. To predict cytomegalovirus infection status, the study combined high-throughput TCR immunosequencing, statistical association of individual TCRs with disease status, and machine learning. Results the study describes overall, beyond this receptor: Three of the identified cytomegalovirus-associated TCR beta chains were confirmed in vitro to be specific for cytomegalovirus antigens. When HLA alleles, especially DR and DQ, strongly co-occurred, TCR associations were difficult to assign to individual alleles. In a later analysis, the rate of TCR association differed among HLA loci, with DRB1 alleles having the most associated TCRs and HLA-C alleles having the fewest. In a later analysis, most CMV-associated TCR beta chains were found to appear HLA-restricted, with HLA associations seemingly driven largely by CMV exposure. In an earlier analysis of 587 of the donors, most TCR beta V segments appeared in productive rearrangements about 87% or about 30% of the time, broadly matching IMGT annotations. Correlated functional status among segregating V segments might reflect linkage disequilibrium, but an unknown experimental factor could not be ruled out. Only TCR beta chains were sequenced in this cohort, and the absence of alpha or paired-chain data limited detectable features. Compared with the approximately 600-donor mean, donors in an Asian-associated ancestry cluster had fewer N-insertions in productive TCRs, according to a later genetic analysis. For the cohort, immune exposure information was limited to CMV serostatus. A group of highly shared sequence variants was considered likely to be a technical artifact of the sequencing pipeline. Some IMGT-functional V segments, including TRBV6-2 and TRBV6-3, could not be told apart with the 87-base-pair reads, so those segments were excluded. Specific HLA alleles were associated with 15,000 to 20,000 TCR beta sequences at a false discovery rate of 0.05 in a later analysis. According to a later analysis, parvovirus B19, influenza, CMV and Epstein-Barr virus appeared linked to several top co-occurrence clusters. In a later analysis, HLA-associated TCR beta chains showed more clonal expansion and lower generation probabilities than non-associated chains that were equally common. A further reported finding was that TCR beta sequences accurately predicted the HLA-A and HLA-B alleles for most subjects in the first cohort. The authors suggested that the approach could potentially be generalized to other disease states and immunological phenotypes. Sequencing depth was assumed to be roughly uniform across donors in the presence/absence analyses, though that assumption may not hold. Because counts were too low, roughly 18 rarely observed V segments, including chromosome 9 orphons, were left out of the earlier analysis of 587 of the donors. An association between a missense DCLRE1C variant and V-gene and J-gene trimming of TCR beta chains was found in a later genetic analysis and replicated in an independent cohort. The classifier was reported to diagnose cytomegalovirus status with high specificity and sensitivity in both the original cohort and the validation cohort. Most TCR sequences were seen in very few donors, while some public TCRs were found in many individuals. Because some donors lacked HLA typing at each locus, the association tests relied only on the typed subset. The study gave a list of under 200 TCR beta chains associated with cytomegalovirus.

The cohort consisted of more than 650 healthy bone marrow donors. At the time of sampling, all cohort members were nominally healthy, though unrecorded immune exposures were likely present. The donor tested CMV seropositive, placing the donor among the approximately 290 seropositive members of the cohort. A peripheral blood sample was collected from each donor, and TCR beta sequencing was performed on peripheral blood mononuclear cells. The Qiagen DNeasy Blood Extraction Kit was used to extract genomic DNA from the blood cell samples. The CDR3 holds 12 amino acids from the cysteine to the phenylalanine. Only the CDR3 DNA stays, 36 bases, in frame from base 1. V loses 5 bases, J loses 8 bases, and the germline ends lie 9 bases apart. CDR1 and CDR2, per the germline V gene (reference sequence), are LNHDA and SQIVND. Library generation was performed with the immunoSEQ multiplex PCR assay. For the multiplex PCR, a mixture combining 60 forward primers for TCR Vbeta segments and 13 reverse primers for TCR Jbeta segments was used. The CDR3 region of rearranged TCR beta genes was amplified from genomic DNA with a multiplex PCR assay. On the Illumina HiSeq System, the amplified TCR beta libraries were sequenced as 87-base-pair reads. The original pipeline was this. Across the 670 or so repertoires, a later analysis counted tens of millions of unique TCR beta chains, some 11 million of which were shared by at least two donors. Raw reads were error-corrected and collapsed into unique sequences with a nearest-neighbor algorithm that merged closely related sequences to remove PCR and sequencing errors. CDR3 sequences were aligned to IMGT reference sequences to assign V, D and J gene segments. For a sequence to be retained, at least a six-nucleotide match to both a V gene segment and a J gene segment was required. A rearrangement counted as productive if the CDR3 had no stop codons and remained in frame with V and J, and every other rearrangement counted as non-productive. Following IMGT convention, CDR3 was defined as the stretch from the second conserved V-encoded cysteine to the conserved J-encoded phenylalanine. Sequences without an unambiguous match to a single V gene segment were excluded from the earlier analysis of a few hundred of the donors. An earlier analysis of some 500 of the donors classified V segments as functional when productive rearrangements were above 56.7% and as segregating when the standard deviation between donors was above 5%. To diagnose cytomegalovirus status from the catalog of TCR beta chain sequences, a statistical classification framework was built. V and J gene assignment, in a later analysis, came from comparing TCR nucleotide sequences with IMGT/GENE-DB human TR gene sequences. In a later analysis, CDR3 sequences and most-parsimonious VDJ recombination scenarios were assigned using the TCRdist pipeline. In a later analysis, every TCR beta chain was defined by the combination of its CDR3 amino acid sequence and its V-gene family, and reads without a unique V-gene family were dropped. In a later analysis, fewer than 650 highly shared, low-generation-probability nucleotide sequences were removed to address suspected cross-contamination and a sequencing artifact. A later analysis calculated a clonal expansion index for each public chain from normalized within-repertoire ranks of inferred template counts. A later analysis computed generation probabilities with a VDJ recombination model fitted to out-of-frame rearrangements, and checked the results against IGoR. In a later analysis, hypergeometric tests were used to score TCR-TCR, TCR-HLA and TCR-CMV co-occurrence, with a repertoire-size bias correction applied to TCR pairs. False discovery rates were estimated in a later analysis by permuting HLA or CMV assignments 20 times. In a later analysis, co-occurring TCRs were grouped with DBSCAN, and TCRdist sequence similarity was added when clustering was performed within HLA-allele-positive subsets. Repertoires with fewer than 30,000 or more than 120,000 public chains were left out of co-occurrence clustering, as were five repertoires with anomalous nucleotide sharing. Not all clones reach the TCRdb copy of this immuneACCESS table, which keeps in-frame sequences only. Checked studies attribute under half of the gap to unresolved V genes and leave the rest unexplained. V and J calls and clone size are given by that table; D and trimming were obtained from the DNA. Here the sample has 110,000 or so clones; approximately 69% occur a single time. Clones ranked in the top ten supply 11% of the sample.

The sequenced sample was PBMCs. Here the chain combines TRBV19 and TRBJ1-4, with no confident D gene call. This TCR came from a woman aged 50 to 65 in good health and CMV-seropositive. The CDR3 amino acid sequence is: CASSLPGEKLFF. The DNA sequence is as follows: TGTGCCAGTAGTTTGCCAGGCGAAAAACTGTTTTTT.